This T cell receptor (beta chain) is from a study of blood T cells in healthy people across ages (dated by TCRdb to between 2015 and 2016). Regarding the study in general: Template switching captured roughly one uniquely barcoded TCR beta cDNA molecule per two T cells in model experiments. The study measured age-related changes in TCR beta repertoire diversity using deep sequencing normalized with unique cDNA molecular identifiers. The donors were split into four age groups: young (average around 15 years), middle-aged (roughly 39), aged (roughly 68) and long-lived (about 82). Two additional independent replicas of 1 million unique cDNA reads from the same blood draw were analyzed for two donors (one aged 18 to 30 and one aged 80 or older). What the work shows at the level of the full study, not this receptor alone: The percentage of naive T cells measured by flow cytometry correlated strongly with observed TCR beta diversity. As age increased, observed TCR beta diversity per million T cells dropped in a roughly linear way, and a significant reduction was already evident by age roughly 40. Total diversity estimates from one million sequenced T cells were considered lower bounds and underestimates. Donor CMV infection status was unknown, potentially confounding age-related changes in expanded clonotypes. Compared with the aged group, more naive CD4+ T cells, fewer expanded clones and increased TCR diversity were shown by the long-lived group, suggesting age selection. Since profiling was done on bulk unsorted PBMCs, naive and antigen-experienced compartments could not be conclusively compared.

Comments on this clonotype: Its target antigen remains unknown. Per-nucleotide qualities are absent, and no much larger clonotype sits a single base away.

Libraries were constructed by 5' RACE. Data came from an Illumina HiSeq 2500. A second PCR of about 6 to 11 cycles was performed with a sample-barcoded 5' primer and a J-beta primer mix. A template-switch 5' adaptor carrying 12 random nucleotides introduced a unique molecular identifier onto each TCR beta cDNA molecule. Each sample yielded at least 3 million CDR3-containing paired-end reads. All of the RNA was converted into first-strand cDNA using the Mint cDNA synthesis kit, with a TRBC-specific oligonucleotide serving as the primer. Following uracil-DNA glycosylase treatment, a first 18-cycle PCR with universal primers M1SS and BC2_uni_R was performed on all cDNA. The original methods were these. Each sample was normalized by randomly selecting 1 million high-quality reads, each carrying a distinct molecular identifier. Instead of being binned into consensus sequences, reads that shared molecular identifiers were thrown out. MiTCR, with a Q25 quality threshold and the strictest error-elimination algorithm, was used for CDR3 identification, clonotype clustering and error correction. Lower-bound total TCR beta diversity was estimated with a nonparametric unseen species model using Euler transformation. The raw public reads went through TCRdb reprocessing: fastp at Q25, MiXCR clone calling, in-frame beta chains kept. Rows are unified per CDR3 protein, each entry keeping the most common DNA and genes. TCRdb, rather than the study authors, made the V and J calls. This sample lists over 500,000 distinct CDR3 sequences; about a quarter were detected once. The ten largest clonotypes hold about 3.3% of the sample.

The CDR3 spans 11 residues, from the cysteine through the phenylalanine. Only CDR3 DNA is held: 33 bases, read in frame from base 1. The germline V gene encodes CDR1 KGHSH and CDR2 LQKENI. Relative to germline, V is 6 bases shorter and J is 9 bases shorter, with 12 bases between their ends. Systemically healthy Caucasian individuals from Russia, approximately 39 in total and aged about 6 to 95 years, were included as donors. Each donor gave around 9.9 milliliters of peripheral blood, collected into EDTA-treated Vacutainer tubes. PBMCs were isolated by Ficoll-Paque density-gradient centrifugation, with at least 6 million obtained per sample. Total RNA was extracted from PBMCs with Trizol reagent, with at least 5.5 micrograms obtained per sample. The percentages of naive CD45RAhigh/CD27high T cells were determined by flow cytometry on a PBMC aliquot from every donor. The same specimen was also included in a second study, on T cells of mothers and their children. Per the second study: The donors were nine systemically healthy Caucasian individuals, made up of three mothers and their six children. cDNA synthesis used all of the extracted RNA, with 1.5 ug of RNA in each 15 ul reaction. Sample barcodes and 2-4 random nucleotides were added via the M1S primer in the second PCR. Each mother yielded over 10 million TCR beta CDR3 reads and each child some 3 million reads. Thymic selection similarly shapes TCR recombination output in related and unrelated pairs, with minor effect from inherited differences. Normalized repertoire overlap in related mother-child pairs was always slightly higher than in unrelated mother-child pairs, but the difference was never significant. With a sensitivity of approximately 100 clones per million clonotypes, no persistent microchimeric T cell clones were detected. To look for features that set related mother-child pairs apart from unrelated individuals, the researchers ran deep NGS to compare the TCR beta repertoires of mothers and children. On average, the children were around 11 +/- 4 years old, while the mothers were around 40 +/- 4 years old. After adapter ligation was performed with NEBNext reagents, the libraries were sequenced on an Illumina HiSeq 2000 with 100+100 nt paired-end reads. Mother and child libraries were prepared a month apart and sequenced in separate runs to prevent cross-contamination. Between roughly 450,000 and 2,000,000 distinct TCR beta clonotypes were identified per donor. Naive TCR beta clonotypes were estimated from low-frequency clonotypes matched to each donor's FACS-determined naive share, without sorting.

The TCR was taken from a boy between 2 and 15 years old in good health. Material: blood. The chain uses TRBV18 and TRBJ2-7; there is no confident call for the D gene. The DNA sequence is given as TGTGCCAGCTCCATAACTGATCGGCAGTACTTC. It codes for CASSITDRQYF. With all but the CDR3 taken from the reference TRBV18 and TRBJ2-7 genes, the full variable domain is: NAGVMQNPRHLVRRRGQEARLRCSPMKGHSHVYWYRQLPEEGLKFMVYLQKENIIDESGMPKERFSAEFPKEGPSILRIQQVVRGDSAAYFCASSITDRQYFGPGTRLTVT.